Listed below are T cell receptor beta chains from one sample, sequenced in a study of CD8+CD57+ T cells in acquired aplastic anemia. In TCRdb, the reads were re-called with MiXCR into one record per CDR3 protein. The repertoire holds around 250,000 distinct CDR3 sequences, 45% to 65% seen once, with under 8.5% in the top ten. The source material was sorted CD4+, CD8+, or CD8+CD57+ T cells (not recorded which) from PBMCs. These receptors originate from a human donor with severe aplastic anemia or a healthy control (not recorded which). The CDR3 runs from the conserved cysteine through the conserved F or W. The order of the fields is CDR3 protein, CDR3 DNA, V gene, J gene, D gene, clone size. D genes are given only for firm matches. Some rows have no size entry. The others give once, few or many, or a class for an expanded clone.

CDR3 protein: CASSVVVRDRHYEQYF; CDR3 DNA: TGTGCCAGCAGCGTAGTCGTCAGGGACAGACACTACGAGCAGTACTTC; V gene: TRBV9; J gene: TRBJ2-7; D gene: TRBD1; clone size: -
CDR3 protein: CATSAVGGLNYEQYF; CDR3 DNA: TGTGCCACCAGTGCCGTGGGGGGCTTGAATTACGAGCAGTACTTC; V gene: TRBV24-1; J gene: TRBJ2-7; D gene: -; clone size: once
CDR3 protein: CATSKGTSGSYEQYF; CDR3 DNA: TGTGCCACCAGTAAAGGGACTAGCGGGAGTTACGAGCAGTACTTC; V gene: TRBV15; J gene: TRBJ2-7; D gene: TRBD2; clone size: few
CDR3 protein: CSASGYGELFF; CDR3 DNA: TGTAGTGCTTCAGGGTACGGGGAGCTGTTTTTT; V gene: TRBV20-1; J gene: TRBJ2-2; D gene: -; clone size: -
CDR3 protein: CSVDAWGGKGEEETQYF; CDR3 DNA: TGCAGCGTTGACGCTTGGGGGGGGAAGGGAGAAGAAGAGACCCAGTACTTC; V gene: TRBV29-1; J gene: TRBJ2-5; D gene: TRBD2; clone size: -
CDR3 protein: CSVEGTSGANVLTF; CDR3 DNA: TGCAGCGTTGAAGGGACCTCTGGGGCCAACGTCCTGACTTTC; V gene: TRBV29-1; J gene: TRBJ2-6; D gene: -; clone size: -
CDR3 protein: CSARGAGTSGDKTYEQYF; CDR3 DNA: TGCAGTGCTAGAGGAGCCGGGACTAGCGGGGATAAAACCTACGAGCAGTACTTC; V gene: TRBV20-1; J gene: TRBJ2-7; D gene: TRBD2; clone size: once
CDR3 protein: CASTLMRGSYEQYF; CDR3 DNA: TGCGCCAGCACCCTTATGAGGGGCTCCTACGAGCAGTACTTC; V gene: TRBV7-3; J gene: TRBJ2-7; D gene: -; clone size: -
CDR3 protein: CASSPAILNTEAFF; CDR3 DNA: TGTGCCAGCAGCCCAGCCATTTTGAACACTGAAGCTTTCTTT; V gene: TRBV9; J gene: TRBJ1-1; D gene: -; clone size: many
CDR3 protein: CASHNVDHGYTF; CDR3 DNA: TGTGCCAGCCACAACGTTGACCACGGCTACACCTTC; V gene: TRBV7-2; J gene: TRBJ1-2; D gene: -; clone size: -
CDR3 protein: CASNIATVLGDTQYF; CDR3 DNA: TGTGCCAGCAATATAGCGACAGTCTTGGGAGATACGCAGTATTTT; V gene: TRBV28; J gene: TRBJ2-3; D gene: -; clone size: -
CDR3 protein: CASSLGGSEALF; CDR3 DNA: TGTGCCAGCAGCTTAGGAGGGAGTGAAGCTCTCTTT; V gene: TRBV7-9; J gene: TRBJ1-1; D gene: -; clone size: -
CDR3 protein: CASSPADRGDRKNEQFF; CDR3 DNA: TGTGCCAGCAGCCCGGCGGATCGCGGCGACAGGAAGAATGAGCAGTTCTTC; V gene: TRBV5-4; J gene: TRBJ2-1; D gene: -; clone size: many
CDR3 protein: CASSLLGRGAHHEQYF; CDR3 DNA: TGTGCCAGCAGCTTATTGGGTCGGGGGGCTCACCACGAGCAGTACTTC; V gene: TRBV7-9; J gene: TRBJ2-7; D gene: -; clone size: -
CDR3 protein: CASSVGGGQETQYF; CDR3 DNA: TGTGCCAGCAGCGTCGGGGGGGGGCAGGAGACCCAGTATTTC; V gene: TRBV2; J gene: TRBJ2-5; D gene: TRBD2; clone size: -
CDR3 protein: CASSLEGGRAEAFF; CDR3 DNA: TGTGCCAGCAGTTTGGAGGGGGGGCGAGCTGAAGCTTTCTTT; V gene: TRBV12-5; J gene: TRBJ1-1; D gene: -; clone size: -
CDR3 protein: CASSYSSGAWETQYF; CDR3 DNA: TGTGCCAGCAGTTACTCGTCGGGGGCTTGGGAGACCCAGTACTTC; V gene: TRBV6-5; J gene: TRBJ2-5; D gene: -; clone size: many
CDR3 protein: CASSGTGNTGELSW; CDR3 DNA: TGTGCCAGCAGCGGGACAGGGAACACCGGGGAGCTGTCTTGG; V gene: TRBV9; J gene: TRBJ2-2; D gene: TRBD1; clone size: -
CDR3 protein: CSAIGQPDTEAFF; CDR3 DNA: TGCAGTGCCATCGGACAGCCAGACACTGAAGCTTTCTTT; V gene: TRBV20-1; J gene: TRBJ1-1; D gene: -; clone size: -
CDR3 protein: CSARDEGNGYTF; CDR3 DNA: TGCAGTGCTAGAGATGAGGGAAATGGCTACACCTTC; V gene: TRBV20-1; J gene: TRBJ1-2; D gene: -; clone size: -
CDR3 protein: CATSTGRVGPSEKLFF; CDR3 DNA: TGTGCCACCAGCACCGGGAGGGTGGGGCCCAGTGAAAAACTGTTTTTT; V gene: TRBV15; J gene: TRBJ1-4; D gene: -; clone size: -
CDR3 protein: CASSQFLAGYNEQFF; CDR3 DNA: TGTGCCAGCAGCCAATTTTTAGCGGGTTACAATGAGCAGTTCTTC; V gene: TRBV9; J gene: TRBJ2-1; D gene: TRBD2; clone size: -
CDR3 protein: CASSPLVTNTEAFF; CDR3 DNA: TGTGCCAGCAGCCCCCTTGTGACGAACACTGAAGCTTTCTTT; V gene: TRBV4-2; J gene: TRBJ1-1; D gene: -; clone size: -
CDR3 protein: CSASAGRRETQYF; CDR3 DNA: TGCAGTGCTAGCGCCGGTAGGAGAGAGACCCAGTACTTC; V gene: TRBV20-1; J gene: TRBJ2-5; D gene: -; clone size: many
CDR3 protein: CASSIGSSSGANVLTF; CDR3 DNA: TGTGCCAGCAGCATAGGCAGTAGCTCTGGGGCCAACGTCCTGACTTTC; V gene: TRBV6-5; J gene: TRBJ2-6; D gene: -; clone size: many
CDR3 protein: CASSSRTSGGREQFF; CDR3 DNA: TGTGCCAGCAGCTCCCGGACTAGCGGGGGTAGAGAGCAGTTCTTC; V gene: TRBV7-8; J gene: TRBJ2-1; D gene: TRBD2; clone size: -
CDR3 protein: CASTVRELNQPQHF; CDR3 DNA: TGTGCCAGTACGGTTCGGGAACTCAATCAGCCCCAGCATTTT; V gene: TRBV2; J gene: TRBJ1-5; D gene: -; clone size: -
CDR3 protein: CASSGTGREASPLHF; CDR3 DNA: TGTGCCAGCAGTGGAACGGGACGGGAGGCGTCACCCCTCCACTTT; V gene: TRBV25-1; J gene: TRBJ1-6; D gene: -; clone size: -
CDR3 protein: CASYPGGSYEQYF; CDR3 DNA: TGTGCCAGCTACCCAGGAGGGAGCTACGAGCAGTACTTC; V gene: TRBV2; J gene: TRBJ2-7; D gene: -; clone size: few
CDR3 protein: CAISEGSNQPQHF; CDR3 DNA: TGTGCCATCAGTGAAGGCAGCAATCAGCCCCAGCATTTT; V gene: TRBV10-3; J gene: TRBJ1-5; D gene: -; clone size: few
CDR3 protein: CSARDDRGVYEKLFF; CDR3 DNA: TGCAGTGCTAGAGATGACAGGGGAGTGTATGAAAAACTGTTTTTT; V gene: TRBV20-1; J gene: TRBJ1-4; D gene: TRBD1; clone size: many
CDR3 protein: CATSPRGDSLYEQYF; CDR3 DNA: TGTGCCACCAGTCCGAGGGGGGACAGTCTCTACGAGCAGTACTTC; V gene: TRBV15; J gene: TRBJ2-7; D gene: -; clone size: few
CDR3 protein: CASSLTRDSKQYF; CDR3 DNA: TGTGCTAGCAGCTTAACAAGGGACTCCAAGCAGTATTTT; V gene: TRBV7-7; J gene: TRBJ2-3; D gene: -; clone size: -
CDR3 protein: CASSLLGDILNPYGYTF; CDR3 DNA: TGTGCCAGCAGCTTATTGGGGGACATTCTGAACCCCTATGGCTACACCTTC; V gene: TRBV7-2; J gene: TRBJ1-2; D gene: -; clone size: -
CDR3 protein: CASRPWSGGNRPQHF; CDR3 DNA: TGTGCCAGTAGGCCCTGGTCCGGGGGCAATCGGCCCCAGCATTTT; V gene: TRBV19; J gene: TRBJ1-5; D gene: -; clone size: -
CDR3 protein: CASSKRETYYGYTF; CDR3 DNA: TGTGCCAGCTCAAAGAGGGAAACTTACTATGGCTACACCTTC; V gene: TRBV18; J gene: TRBJ1-2; D gene: -; clone size: -
CDR3 protein: CASRHRLAGGPGELFF; CDR3 DNA: TGTGCCAGCAGACACCGACTAGCGGGGGGGCCCGGGGAGCTGTTTTTT; V gene: TRBV7-2; J gene: TRBJ2-2; D gene: TRBD2; clone size: -
CDR3 protein: CASSFRTTGQPQHF; CDR3 DNA: TGTGCCAGCAGTTTCAGAACCACGGGTCAGCCCCAGCATTTT; V gene: TRBV12-3/TRBV12-4; J gene: TRBJ1-5; D gene: -; clone size: many
CDR3 protein: CATTGAYSNQPQHF; CDR3 DNA: TGTGCCACCACAGGGGCTTATAGCAATCAGCCCCAGCATTTT; V gene: TRBV28; J gene: TRBJ1-5; D gene: TRBD1; clone size: -
CDR3 protein: CSVDKTSGNEQFF; CDR3 DNA: TGCAGCGTTGATAAGACTAGCGGGAATGAGCAGTTCTTC; V gene: TRBV29-1; J gene: TRBJ2-1; D gene: TRBD2; clone size: few
CDR3 protein: CASSGTSDQPQHF; CDR3 DNA: TGCGCCAGCAGTGGGACCTCCGATCAGCCCCAGCATTTT; V gene: TRBV10-2; J gene: TRBJ1-5; D gene: -; clone size: few
CDR3 protein: CSARDLLYGYTF; CDR3 DNA: TGCAGTGCTAGAGATCTCCTCTATGGCTACACCTTC; V gene: TRBV20-1; J gene: TRBJ1-2; D gene: -; clone size: many